The source of this T cell receptor (beta chain) is a study of blood T cells in healthy people across ages. Total RNA was isolated from each sample in quantities of at least 6 micrograms. A second PCR, run for about 7 to 11 cycles, used a sample-barcoded 5' primer plus a J-beta primer mix. A single record per CDR3 protein comes from TCRdb applying MiXCR to the 5' RACE reads. Of roughly 1,700,000 distinct CDR3 sequences listed, 28% are singletons. Germline CDR1 and CDR2: SGHRS and YFSETQ. V dropped 4 bases and J dropped 0; count of bases not matched to a gene: 20. This CDR3 is 21 amino acids long. As to this clonotype: Its antigen is undetermined.

Study observations and caveats: Per million T cells, TCR beta diversity dropped about linearly as age rose.

Sequencing input: blood. V usage is TRBV5-1 and J usage is TRBJ2-3; the match to TRBD1 covers 10 bases. This receptor was obtained from a woman in her twenties or thirties in good health. The CDR3 loop reads CASSQRDPGQGYRPSTDTQYF. Here the CDR3 DNA reads TGCGCCAGCAGCCAACGCGACCCGGGACAGGGGTACCGTCCTAGCACAGATACGCAGTATTTT.